The T cell receptor (beta chain) described here comes from a study of cytomegalovirus exposure and HLA in healthy donors (dated by TCRdb to about 2017). Study-level background: According to a later analysis, the approximately 130 validation repertoires were produced on the same platform as the roughly 720 repertoires of the first cohort. The study was designed to test whether signatures of past pathogen exposure could be identified by cataloging public T cell receptors. Along with the 666-subject first cohort, a separate validation cohort of over a hundred different subjects was used. The study combined high-throughput TCR immunosequencing, statistical association of individual TCRs with disease status, and machine learning to predict cytomegalovirus infection status.

The library was prepared using the immunoSEQ multiplex PCR assay. As for how the authors treated the data: To diagnose cytomegalovirus status from the catalog of TCR beta chain sequences, a statistical classification framework was built. Sourced from immuneACCESS, this table was stored by TCRdb with only in-frame sequences that have V and J called. A share of the clones is absent; for the studies checked, an unresolved V gene accounts for under half, and the remainder has no known explanation. D and trimming come from the DNA, and the V and J calls and clone size come from that table. This sample is represented by under 200,000 clones; more than 80% of them were singletons. The ten top clones hold around 3% of the sample. There are 14 amino acids in the CDR3, from cysteine to phenylalanine inclusive. The sequence is cut down to CDR3 DNA, 42 bases in frame from base 1. CDR1 and CDR2 are read off the germline V gene as MNHNS and SASEGT. V is pared back by 2 bases and J by 6 bases, with 13 bases lying between the germline termini.

The donors were included in the validation cohort of some 110 subjects, a group kept apart from the roughly 700-subject first cohort. The paper's findings and limits, for the study overall: In the study, about 150 TCR beta chains were listed as associated with cytomegalovirus. Cytomegalovirus status was reported to be diagnosed by the classifier with high specificity and sensitivity in both the original and validation cohorts. Most TCR sequences were observed very rarely across donors, whereas some public TCRs were present in many individuals. In vitro tests confirmed that a few of the cytomegalovirus-associated TCR beta chains recognize cytomegalovirus antigens. All 120 or so repertoires were used to score co-occurrence in the validation cohort in a later analysis, because that analysis had no HLA typing for the cohort. Subsequent analysis determined that TCRs grouped into clusters in the first cohort also showed a tendency toward co-occurrence across the approximately 110 validation repertoires, and 94% of cluster scores exceeded 0. According to the authors, the approach could potentially be generalized to other disease states and immunological phenotypes.

The sample holds one count of this clone. No cognate antigen has been identified for it. Qualities for individual bases were not recorded, and no much larger clone is one base off. This clonotype originated in a woman under 30 in good health and CMV-seropositive. The V and J segments used are TRBV6-1 and TRBJ1-2, with no confidently assigned D gene. What was sequenced was PBMCs. CDR3 protein: CASSELARGNGYTF. The DNA sequence reads TGTGCCAGCAGTGAACTGGCCCGAGGGAATGGCTACACCTTC.